This is a list of T cell receptor beta chains from one sample in a study of naive and memory T cell subsets. Each CDR3 protein gets one entry after TCRdb re-called the UMI-ligation and nested PCR reads with MiXCR. Here the sample spans roughly 21,000 distinct CDR3 sequences, roughly 11% being singletons. The sequenced sample was central memory CD8+ T cells from blood. The origin of the receptors is a human donor in good health. CDR3s include the opening cysteine and the closing phenylalanine or tryptophan. A D gene is named only where the DNA matches it firmly. Clone size is stated in some rows and not others, as once, few, many or a class when expanded.

15,TRBJ2-1,TRBV6-4,TRBD2,-,TGTGCCAGCAGCGCCTCGAGGAGCGGGATCGATGAGCAGTTCTTC,CASSASRSGIDEQFF
17,TRBJ2-4,TRBV7-9,TRBD2,medium-sized,TGTGCCAGCAGCCCCTCTAGCGGGAGGGCGGACAAAAACATTCAGTACTTC,CASSPSSGRADKNIQYF
13,TRBJ2-7,TRBV7-9,-,few,TGTGCCAGCAGCTTAAGGGATGCCTACGAGCAGTACTTC,CASSLRDAYEQYF
16,TRBJ1-5,TRBV5-1,TRBD1,-,TGCGCCAGCAGCGAGGGACAGGGAAATAGCAATCAGCCCCAGCATTTT,CASSEGQGNSNQPQHF
10,TRBJ1-1,TRBV20-1,-,many,TGCAGTGCGAGGGGCACTGAAGCTTTCTTT,CSARGTEAFF
16,TRBJ2-3,TRBV5-1,TRBD1,few,TGCGCCAGCAGCTCCTGGGACAGGACTAACACAGATACGCAGTATTTT,CASSSWDRTNTDTQYF
16,TRBJ2-1,TRBV29-1,TRBD2,-,TGCAGCGGGGCTGGGACTAGCGGGAGAAGGGGCAATGAGCAGTTCTTC,CSGAGTSGRRGNEQFF
15,TRBJ2-1,TRBV7-9,-,few,TGTGCCAGCAGCTTCAAACAGGGACACGGGAATGAGCAGTTCTTC,CASSFKQGHGNEQFF
14,TRBJ2-1,TRBV2,TRBD2,medium-sized,TGTGCCAGCACCCGGCTAGCGGGAGGTCGGGAGCAGTTCTTC,CASTRLAGGREQFF
17,TRBJ2-1,TRBV7-9,TRBD2,medium-sized,TGTGCCAGCAGCTTGGTGACTAGCGGGGGTCCAGGCGGTGAGCAGTTCTTC,CASSLVTSGGPGGEQFF
20,TRBJ2-3,TRBV6-2/TRBV6-3,TRBD2,many,TGTGCCAGCAGTTATTCCCGCCTGGAGATAGCGGGAGAATTCACAGATACGCAGTATTTT,CASSYSRLEIAGEFTDTQYF
15,TRBJ2-7,TRBV27,TRBD1,many,TGTGCCAGCAGTCCGTGGACAGGGGGCTTGCGCGAGCAGTACTTC,CASSPWTGGLREQYF
19,TRBJ2-1,TRBV7-8,TRBD2,few,TGTGCCAGCAGCTTATACCAGTCCTTGACTAGCGGGAGTTACAATGAGCAGTTCTTC,CASSLYQSLTSGSYNEQFF
18,TRBJ1-1,TRBV15,TRBD1,-,TGTGCCACCAGCAGCGACCCAAGGACAGGGGGGTTGAACACTGAAGCTTTCTTT,CATSSDPRTGGLNTEAFF
13,TRBJ2-2,TRBV10-3,-,many,TGTGCCACCACCCCAGGGGTCGCCGGGGAGCTGTTTTTT,CATTPGVAGELFF
12,TRBJ2-3,TRBV24-1,-,-,TGTGCCACCAGTAGCGGCACAGATACGCAGTATTTT,CATSSGTDTQYF
14,TRBJ1-5,TRBV4-1,TRBD1,-,TGCGCCAGCAGCCAGACAGGGGGCAATCAGCCCCAGCATTTT,CASSQTGGNQPQHF